This T cell receptor (beta chain) was sequenced during a study of cytomegalovirus exposure and HLA in healthy donors (dated by TCRdb to 2015 to 2018). In terms of the full investigation: According to an earlier analysis of 550 to 750 of the donors, some 180 million T cells yielded 117 million unique TCR beta sequences and approximately 300 Gb of sequence data. Among the approximately 430 genotyped donors, around 81% belonged to the genetic ancestry cluster associated with self-reported Caucasian donors. Class I and class II HLA loci were covered by the typing at four-digit resolution. Rather than using new phenotypic data, the later analysis identified candidate immune exposures from TCR beta sequences and from how often those sequences occurred across donors. A later genetic analysis took genome-wide SNP genotypes for about three fifths of the 666 donors and used that subset as a discovery cohort. An earlier analysis of 587 of the donors applied high-throughput TCR beta sequencing to assess whether each TCR beta V gene segment acted as functional or pseudogenic. Donor age, sex, ethnicity and CMV serostatus were collected together with the repertoire data. A separate validation cohort of more than 100 different subjects was used in addition to the 666-subject first cohort. All discovery cohort repertoires had been generated on a single sequencing platform. The number of typed donors differed by locus: about 629-630 for A, B, C, DRB1 and DQB1; some 540 for DQA1; 606 for DPA1; and some 470 for DPB1. In a later analysis, previously published TCR beta repertoires from 670 or so donors were re-analyzed and high-resolution HLA genotyping was added so that TCR occurrence patterns could be studied. To predict cytomegalovirus infection status, the study brought together high-throughput TCR immunosequencing, statistical association of individual TCRs with disease status, and machine learning. The study used immunosequencing to profile the T cell repertoires of under 700 subjects and linked those repertoires to cytomegalovirus serostatus. Around 300 gigabases of sequencing data and approximately 85 million unique TCR sequences were included in an early release covering about 620 HLA-typed donors. Because of strong linkage in the cohort, a few DR-DQ haplotypes were treated as single units for association and clustering. Among about 400 genotyped donors of the cohort, an average of about 240,000 unique TCR beta nucleotide sequences was sequenced per donor, of which approximately 18% were non-productive. The study aimed to test whether signatures of past pathogen exposure could be identified by cataloging public T cell receptors.

V sheds 0 bases and J sheds 2 bases, leaving 11 bases between their ends. CDR1 and CDR2 (SGHDT, YYEEEE) derive from the germline V gene. The cysteine opens and the phenylalanine closes a CDR3 of 15 amino acids. CDR3 DNA only is kept here, 45 bases in frame from base 1. Here is what the overall study found, with its caveats: Cytomegalovirus status was reported to be diagnosed by the classifier with high specificity and sensitivity in both the original and validation cohorts. In a later analysis, several top co-occurrence clusters were reported to appear linked to parvovirus B19, influenza, CMV and Epstein-Barr virus. The cohort was sequenced for TCR beta chains only, and without alpha or paired-chain data the features that could be detected were limited. Across donors, most TCR sequences were observed very rarely, whereas some public TCRs were present in many individuals. A further reported finding was that TCR beta sequences accurately predicted the HLA-A and HLA-B alleles for most subjects in the first cohort. According to a later analysis, most CMV-associated TCR beta chains appeared to be HLA-restricted, and the HLA associations seemed to be driven largely by CMV exposure. According to the authors, the approach could potentially be generalized to other disease states and immunological phenotypes. Because HLA typing was unavailable for some donors at each locus, only the typed subset was used in association tests. In vitro tests confirmed that a few of the cytomegalovirus-associated TCR beta chains recognize cytomegalovirus antigens. Presence/absence analyses assumed roughly uniform sequencing depth across donors, an assumption that may not hold. In a later analysis, HLA-associated TCR beta chains were found to be more clonally expanded and to have lower generation probabilities than equally common non-associated chains. Because counts were too low, about 15 rarely observed V segments, including chromosome 9 orphons, were left out of the earlier analysis of 587 of the donors. According to a later analysis, TCR association rates differed among HLA loci, with DRB1 alleles showing the most associated TCRs and HLA-C alleles showing the fewest. A later genetic analysis associated a missense DCLRE1C variant with V-gene and J-gene trimming of TCR beta chains, and an independent cohort replicated the association. In the study, approximately 150 TCR beta chains were listed as associated with cytomegalovirus. Some IMGT-functional V segments, including TRBV6-2 and TRBV6-3, could not be distinguished by the 87-base-pair reads and were therefore excluded. A later genetic analysis reported fewer N-insertions in productive TCRs among donors in an Asian-associated ancestry cluster than the roughly 720-donor mean. For the cohort, immune exposure information was limited to CMV serostatus. Linkage disequilibrium might explain the correlated functional status among segregating V segments, but an unknown experimental factor could not be ruled out. Strong co-occurrence of HLA alleles, especially DR and DQ, made assigning TCR associations to individual alleles difficult. A cluster of highly shared sequence variants was judged likely to represent a technical artifact of the sequencing pipeline. Broadly in line with IMGT annotations, most TCR beta V segments showed up in productive rearrangements about 87% or about 30% of the time in an earlier analysis of around 600 of the donors. Specific HLA alleles were associated with over 15,000 TCR beta sequences at a false discovery rate of 0.05 in a later analysis.

The cohort comprised 670 or so healthy bone marrow donors. At the time of sampling, all cohort members were nominally healthy, though unrecorded immune exposures were likely present. The donor was CMV seropositive and belonged to the group of 250 to 350 seropositive cohort members. Each donor provided a peripheral blood sample, and peripheral blood mononuclear cells were used for TCR beta sequencing. Genomic DNA extraction from the blood cell samples was performed with the Qiagen DNeasy Blood Extraction Kit. In regard to this clone: The clone's antigen remains unknown. Within one base of it there is no much larger clone, and no base qualities were kept.

The protocol used for the library was the immunoSEQ multiplex PCR assay. For the multiplex PCR, a mixture combining 60 forward primers for TCR Vbeta segments and 13 reverse primers for TCR Jbeta segments was used. The CDR3 region of rearranged TCR beta genes was amplified from genomic DNA by a multiplex PCR assay. The Illumina HiSeq System was used to sequence the amplified TCR beta libraries as 87-base-pair reads. On the study's bioinformatics: A later analysis tallied tens of millions of unique TCR beta chains across the 666 repertoires, and 10 million to 11 million of those chains were shared by two or more donors. To remove PCR and sequencing errors, raw reads were error-corrected and collapsed into unique sequences using a nearest-neighbor algorithm that merged closely related sequences. Alignment of CDR3 sequences to IMGT reference sequences was used to assign V, D and J gene segments. Each retained sequence needed at least a six-nucleotide match to both a V gene segment and a J gene segment. A rearrangement was called productive if the CDR3 had no stop codons and remained in frame with V and J, and every other rearrangement was called non-productive. Following IMGT convention, CDR3 was defined as the stretch from the second conserved V-encoded cysteine to the conserved J-encoded phenylalanine. The earlier analysis of 450 to 750 of the donors excluded any sequence lacking an unambiguous match to a single V gene segment. In an earlier analysis of several hundred of the donors, V segments were called functional above 56.7% productive rearrangements and were called segregating when the between-donor standard deviation exceeded 5%. To diagnose cytomegalovirus status from the catalog of TCR beta chain sequences, a statistical classification framework was built. A later analysis assigned V and J genes by comparing TCR nucleotide sequences with IMGT/GENE-DB human TR gene sequences. Using the TCRdist pipeline, a later analysis assigned CDR3 sequences along with most-parsimonious VDJ recombination scenarios. In a later analysis, every TCR beta chain was defined by the combination of its CDR3 amino acid sequence and its V-gene family, and reads without a unique V-gene family were dropped. As a way to deal with suspected cross-contamination and a sequencing artifact, a later analysis dropped hundreds of nucleotide sequences that were highly shared and had low generation probability. In a later analysis, a clonal expansion index for each public chain was calculated from normalized within-repertoire ranks of inferred template counts. A later analysis computed generation probabilities with a VDJ recombination model fitted to out-of-frame rearrangements, and checked the results against IGoR. In a later analysis, TCR-TCR, TCR-HLA and TCR-CMV co-occurrence was scored with hypergeometric tests, and a repertoire-size bias correction was applied to TCR pairs. To estimate false discovery rates, a later analysis permuted the HLA or CMV assignments 20 times. In a later analysis, co-occurring TCRs were grouped using DBSCAN, with TCRdist sequence similarity added in when clustering inside HLA-allele-positive subsets. For co-occurrence clustering, repertoires with fewer than 30,000 or more than 120,000 public chains were excluded, along with roughly 5 repertoires with anomalous nucleotide sharing. TCRdb took over this immuneACCESS table, retaining in-frame rearrangements with V and J assigned. Such tables are incomplete; in checked studies, under half of the missing clones stem from an unresolved V gene, and the remainder is unexplained. V, J and clone size reflect that table, while D and trimming were determined from the DNA. This sample has more than 150,000 clones in its table, and about four fifths of those were observed once. Clones ranked in the top ten supply approximately 5.4% of the sample.

The sequenced sample consisted of PBMCs. This TCR was sampled from a woman aged 30 to 39 in good health and CMV-seropositive. The receptor chain draws on TRBV5-6 and TRBJ2-5; the D gene assignment is ambiguous. The DNA sequence reads TGTGCCAGCAGCTTGGCTGGTGGCTCTCAAGAGACCCAGTACTTC. This sequence encodes CASSLAGGSQETQYF.